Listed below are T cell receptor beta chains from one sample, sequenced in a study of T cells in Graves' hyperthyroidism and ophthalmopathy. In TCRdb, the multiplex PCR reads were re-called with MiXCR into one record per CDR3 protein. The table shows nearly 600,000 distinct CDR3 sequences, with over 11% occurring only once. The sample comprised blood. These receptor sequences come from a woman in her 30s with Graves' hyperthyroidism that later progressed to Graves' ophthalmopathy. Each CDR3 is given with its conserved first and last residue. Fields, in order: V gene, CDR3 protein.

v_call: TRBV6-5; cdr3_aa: CASSSYPPTGGIRSSTGELFF
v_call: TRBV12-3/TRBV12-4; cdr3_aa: CASSLSIEGGHTLGKSPLHF
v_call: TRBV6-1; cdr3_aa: CATTDSSYEQYF
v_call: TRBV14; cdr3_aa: CASSQQNYGYTF
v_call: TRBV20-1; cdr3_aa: CSAGASGQGFYGYTF
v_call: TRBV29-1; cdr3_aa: CSVGQGYGSPLHF
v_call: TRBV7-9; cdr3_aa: CASSLAWQGIDGYTF
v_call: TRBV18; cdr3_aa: CASSQATLSTDTQYF
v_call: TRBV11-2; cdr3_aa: CASSPRTGNTEAFF
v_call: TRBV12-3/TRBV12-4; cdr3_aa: CASSFGFGNQPQHF
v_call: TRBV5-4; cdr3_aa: CASSLEGQGTDEQYF
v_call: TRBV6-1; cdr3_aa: CASGPGAGELFF
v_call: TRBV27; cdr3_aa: CASRGGSENYGYTF